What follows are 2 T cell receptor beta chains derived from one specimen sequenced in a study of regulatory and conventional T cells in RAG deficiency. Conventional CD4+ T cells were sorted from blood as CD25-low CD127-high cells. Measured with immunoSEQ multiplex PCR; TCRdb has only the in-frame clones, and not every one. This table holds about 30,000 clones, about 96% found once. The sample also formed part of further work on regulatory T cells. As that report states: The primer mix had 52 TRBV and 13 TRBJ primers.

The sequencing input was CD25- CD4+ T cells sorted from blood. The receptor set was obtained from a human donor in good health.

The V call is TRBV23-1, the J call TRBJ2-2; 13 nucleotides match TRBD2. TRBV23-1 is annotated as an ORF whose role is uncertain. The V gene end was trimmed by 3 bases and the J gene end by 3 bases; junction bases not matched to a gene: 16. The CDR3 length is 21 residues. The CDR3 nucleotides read TGCGCCAGCAGTCATCCCGGACAGGGCTGGACTAGCGGGAGAGACACCGGGGAGCTGTTTTTT. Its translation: CASSHPGQGWTSGRDTGELFF.

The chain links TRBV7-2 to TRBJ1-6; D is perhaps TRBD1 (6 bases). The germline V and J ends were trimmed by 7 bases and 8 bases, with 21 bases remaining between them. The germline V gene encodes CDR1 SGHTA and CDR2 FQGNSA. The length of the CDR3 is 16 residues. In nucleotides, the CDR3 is TGTGCCAGCACCCGAGGGGGGGGGCGGGGATATTCACCCCTCCACTTT. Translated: CASTRGGGRGYSPLHF.